Detailed here is one T cell receptor beta chain. Clones were read by immunoSEQ multiplex PCR, and TCRdb kept only the in-frame ones, dropping some. The table has about 120,000 clones, about nine tenths seen once. The sample comes from a study of blood T cell repertoires in COVID-19. In germline, CDR1 is LGHNA, CDR2 YNFKEQ. CDR3 length equals 16 residues. The junction had 15 bases not matched to a gene; V was cut back by 6 bases and J by 7 bases. Source material: peripheral blood. The gene calls are TRBV4-2 and TRBJ1-2; the match to TRBD1 covers 9 bases. The receptor comes from a woman aged 45-60 years with acute or convalescent COVID-19. CDR3 bases: TGTGCCAGCAGTCCCCAGACAGGGGGTCTAAATGGTGGCTACACCTTC. Its protein product is CASSPQTGGLNGGYTF.